This record looks at one T cell receptor beta chain sequence and its context. As yet, its antigen is unknown. Sequencing used immunoSEQ multiplex PCR; TCRdb keeps in-frame clones, though not all of them. Among 95,000 to 150,000 clones listed, 90% were seen once. The entry originates in a study of T cell responses to AZD1222 COVID-19 vaccine. Whole-study results and caveats: All repertoire sampling was performed exclusively after the peak T cell response. Spike-spanning, vaccine-associated CD4 TCRs were dominant at 160-218 and 743-854. The study found Spike-specific TCR breadth and depth rose after two AZD1222 doses. Females outnumbered males among donors, who were mostly white British; clonal diversity was possibly underestimated.

Germline CDR1 is SGHVS and CDR2 is FQNEAQ. CDR3 length equals 12 residues. V lost 5 bases and J 14 bases, leaving 15 bases between the germline ends. Specimen: peripheral blood, collected on day 0 of MenACWY control vaccination. The source is an adult in good health. The rearrangement joins TRBV7-8 to TRBJ1-4; D ambiguous. Here the CDR3 DNA reads TGTGCCAGCAGCCCAAATGGCCAGTTCCTGTTTTTT. Its protein is CASSPNGQFLFF.